The 25 T cell receptor beta chains listed next were all sequenced from one sample in a study of CD8+ T cells in alopecia areata. RNA, once extracted, was reverse transcribed into cDNA for use as the sequencing template. Sequencing was performed with immunoSEQ multiplex PCR; in TCRdb, only in-frame clones are kept and a portion is missing. This record lists 290,000 or so clones, none seen once only, and the top ten clones contain about 1.2%. Sorting used CD4, CD8alpha, NKG2D, NKG2ACE and other markers on pooled cutaneous lymph node cells. Sequences were obtained from CD4+ T cells sorted from a lymph node. Receptors originate from a C3H/HeJ mouse with alopecia areata. MHC haplotype of the mouse line: H2-k.

This clone has just a few counts. Mouse germline and gene names are used. Sequencing ends 4 residues short of the CDR3 end; the germline J gene provides the rest. The gene calls are TRBV19 and TRBJ2-7; the D is unclear. Germline V CDR1 and CDR2: FNHDT, SITEND (reference sequence). V lost 0 bases and J 2 bases, leaving 6 bases between the germline ends. This CDR3 is built from 13 residues. The sequenced part of the CDR3 DNA is TGTGCCAGCAGTATAGGACAAACCTAT. Encoded protein: CASSIGQTY. The whole CDR3 protein reads CASSIGQTYEQYF.

A few counts support this clone. Gene and germline names: mouse. The read ends 4 residues shy of where the CDR3 ends; the end is completed using the germline J gene. The rearrangement links TRBV19 to TRBJ2-5; maybe TRBD1 (7 bases). The CDR3 sequence is 15 residues long. CDR1 and CDR2 from the germline V gene are FNHDT and SITEND (reference sequence). V was clipped by 1 base and J by 2 bases, with 11 bases between them. Incomplete CDR3 DNA: TGTGCCAGCAGTATAAAGGGGGCGATCCAAGAC. Protein product: CASSIKGAIQD. The entire CDR3 reads CASSIKGAIQDTQYF.

This clone occurred a few times. Gene names denote mouse genes. The CDR3 is cut off 4 residues early in the read; its end comes from the germline J gene. V and J are TRBV5 and TRBJ2-5; maybe TRBD1 (6 bases). Germline-derived CDR1 and CDR2 are LGHNA and YNLKQL (reference sequence). This CDR3 spans 14 amino acids. The V gene lost 4 bases and the J gene lost 3 bases, with 11 bases spanning the gap. CDR3 DNA (partial): TGTGCCAGCAGCCCCGGGACAAGTCAAGAC. The encoded protein is CASSPGTSQD. The entire CDR3 is CASSPGTSQDTQYF.

This clone has at least ten counts. The genes and germline here are from mouse. Sequencing ends 4 residues short of the CDR3 end; the germline J gene provides the rest. Other DNA sequences in this specimen translate into the identical CDR3. The V and J genes are TRBV1 and TRBJ2-3; 9 bases align to TRBD2. The CDR3 length is 16 residues. The germline gives CDR1 NSQYPW, CDR2 LRSPGD (reference sequence). Germline trimming cut 0 bases from V and 0 bases from J; bases unmatched to any gene: 1. CDR3 bases read: TGCACCTGCAGTGCAGATGGGGGGGCTAGTGCAGAA. Translated: CTCSADGGASAE. The complete CDR3 protein is CTCSADGGASAETLYF.

In the case of this clone: Mouse germline and gene names are used. The read halts 4 residues ahead of the CDR3 end, with the missing end drawn from the germline J gene. The chain combines TRBV1 with TRBJ2-2, with 7 bases fitting TRBD1. Trimming took 0 bases from V and 2 from J; bases not matched to a gene: 6. CDR1 and CDR2 (germline): NSQYPW, LRSPGD (reference sequence). CDR3 length equals 17 residues. The CDR3 protein is CTCSADPGRGNTGQLYF. Partial CDR3 DNA: TGCACCTGCAGTGCAGATCCGGGCAGGGGGAACACCGGG.

Note on this clone: Gene names refer to mouse genes. Read sequence stops 4 residues before the CDR3 end, and the germline J gene provides the missing end. V usage is TRBV14 and J usage is TRBJ2-3; 8 positions agree with TRBD2. Trimming took 5 bases from V and 0 from J; bases not matched to a gene: 8. The CDR3 consists of 16 residues. Germline V gene lookup returns CDR1 SGHDT and CDR2 FRDEAV. The part of the CDR3 DNA that was read is TGTGCCAGCAGACATCCTGGGGGGAGGAGTGCAGAA. The encoded protein is CASRHPGGRSAE. The whole CDR3 protein reads CASRHPGGRSAETLYF.

In the case of this clone: Gene names and germline match the mouse. Coverage ceases 4 residues before the CDR3 finishes, and the germline J gene fills in the end. The rearrangement links TRBV19 to TRBJ2-2, with D tentatively TRBD2 (6 bases). V was cut by 2 bases and J by 4 bases, with 6 bases left in between. Germline V gene sequence: CDR1 FNHDT, CDR2 SITEND (reference sequence). The CDR3 loop spans 13 amino acids. The CDR3 bases that were read are TGTGCCAGCAGTATGGGGGGCACCGGG. This translates into CASSMGGTG. In full, the CDR3 reads CASSMGGTGQLYF. Filled out from reference TRBV19 and TRBJ2-2, the complete variable domain reads GGIITQTPKFLIGQEGQKLTLKCQQNFNHDTMYWYRQDSGKGLRLIYYSITENDLQKGDLSEGYDASREKKSSFSLTVTSAQKNEMAVFLCASSMGGTGQLYFGEGSKLTVL.

On this clone itself: Gene names follow the mouse nomenclature. The read is 4 residues too short to cover the CDR3 end, so that end is filled in from the germline J gene. The sample carries other DNA sequences with the same CDR3. The chain couples TRBV1 to TRBJ2-3; 8 positions agree with TRBD2. The CDR3 runs to 16 residues. V shed 1 base, J shed 0 bases, and the junction held 3 bases outside the gene matches. CDR1 NSQYPW and CDR2 LRSPGD come from the germline V gene (reference sequence). The CDR3 protein is CTCSAGLGSSAETLYF. CDR3 bases read: TGCACCTGCAGTGCAGGACTGGGGTCTAGTGCAGAA.

This clone was found many times. Mouse gene names apply. The CDR3 is cut off 4 residues early in the read; its end comes from the germline J gene. This chain uses TRBV17 with TRBJ2-5; D may be TRBD1 (6 bases). The CDR3 totals 15 residues. V dropped 5 bases and J dropped 3 bases, with 15 bases sitting between them. Germline V lookup: CDR1 MNHDT, CDR2 YYDKIL. CDR3 DNA (partial): TGTGCTAGCAGTCCCCTCGGGGACAAACAAGAC. Encoded protein: CASSPLGDKQD. The CDR3 in its entirety is CASSPLGDKQDTQYF.

Comments on this clone: This could be a read error, since a much larger clone is one nucleotide away. Genes and germline come from the mouse. The read stops 4 residues short of the end of the CDR3; the missing end is completed from the germline J gene. V is TRBV2 and J is TRBJ1-2; TRBD1 matches at 7 bases. The CDR3 is 14 residues long. J lost 0 bases, V lost 5 bases, and 3 bases had no gene match. Germline lookup yields CDR1 LGHNA and CDR2 YSYQKL. The sequenced part of the CDR3 DNA is TGTGCCAGCAGCTCCGGGACAGCAAACTCC. It is translated as CASSSGTANS. The CDR3 as a whole reads CASSSGTANSDYTF. Full variable domain (outside the CDR3, taken from reference TRBV2 and TRBJ1-2): DPKIIQKPKYLVAVTGSEKILICEQYLGHNAMYWYRQSAKKPLEFMFSYSYQKLMDNQTASSRFQPQSSKKNHLDLQITALKPDDSATYFCASSSGTANSDYTFGSGTRLLVI.

This clone was counted between two and nine times. A much larger clone is a single base away; this may be a read error. Gene names are the mouse ones. The read stops 4 residues short of the end of the CDR3; the missing end is completed from the germline J gene. This CDR3 is also generated by other DNA sequences in the sample. The chain is built from TRBV31 and TRBJ2-3, with TRBD2 identical over 10 bases. The germline V gene has CDR1 GKSSPN and CDR2 SITVG. The CDR3 runs to 15 residues. V trimming: 3 bases; J trimming: 0 bases; junction bases outside the gene matches: 3. Here the CDR3 reads CAWRPGLGSAETLYF. The part of the CDR3 DNA that was read is TGTGCCTGGAGGCCGGGACTGGGGAGTGCAGAA.

This clone showed up just a few times. The germline and genes are mouse ones. The read terminates 3 residues ahead of where the CDR3 ends, so the germline J gene completes it. The chain has TRBV19 and TRBJ1-6; the match to TRBD1 covers 7 bases. Being an ORF, TRBJ1-6 has a function that is uncertain. V shed 2 bases, J shed 3 bases, and the junction held 2 bases outside the gene matches. Per the germline V gene, CDR1 is FNHDT and CDR2 is SITEND (reference sequence). There are 15 residues in the CDR3. Incomplete CDR3 DNA: TGTGCCAGCAGTATGGGGACAGACTATAATTCGCCC. This sequence encodes CASSMGTDYNSP. In full, the CDR3 reads CASSMGTDYNSPLYF.

This clone was counted a few times. Mouse germline and gene names are used. The read gets to within 4 residues of the CDR3 end, and the germline J gene fills in the rest. This chain uses TRBV13-2 with TRBJ2-5; TRBD1 agrees at 8 bases. The CDR3 has 15 residues. V gave up 3 bases and J gave up 1 base; unmatched junction bases: 4. Germline V gives CDR1 NNHNN, CDR2 SYGAGS (reference sequence). The DNA read from the CDR3 is TGTGCCAGCGGTGGTCAGGGGGCATACCAAGAC. This translates into CASGGQGAYQD. The CDR3 as a whole reads CASGGQGAYQDTQYF.

A few counts support this clone. Germline and genes: mouse. The CDR3 goes on 4 residues after the read ends, and that part is filled in from the germline J gene. The chain has TRBV19 and TRBJ2-1; a possible D gene is TRBD1 (6 bases). V shed 2 bases and J shed 4 bases, with 10 bases lying between them. From germline, CDR1 is FNHDT and CDR2 SITEND (reference sequence). The CDR3 totals 14 residues. The CDR3 sequence: CASSMGQRYAEQFF. The sequenced CDR3 bases are TGTGCCAGCAGTATGGGACAAAGATATGCT.

About this clone itself: The gene names given are mouse names. With the read ending 4 residues before the CDR3 end, the germline J gene is used to fill in that end. The chain links TRBV17 to TRBJ1-1; tentative D call: TRBD1 (6 bases). The CDR3 totals 14 residues. Germline lookup yields CDR1 MNHDT and CDR2 YYDKIL. The sequenced part of the CDR3 DNA is TGTGCTAGCAGAGTCTACAGGGCGGGTACA. It yields the protein CASRVYRAGT. The full CDR3 protein is CASRVYRAGTEVFF.

This clone was observed a handful of times. Gene names denote mouse genes. From the germline J gene comes the end of the CDR3, since the read stops 4 residues before it. The rearrangement joins TRBV17 to TRBJ2-5, with TRBD2 matching over 7 bases. Germline V CDR1 and CDR2: MNHDT, YYDKIL. CDR3 size: 15 residues. This chain's CDR3 is CASSSGNWGEDTQYF. The sequenced part of the CDR3 DNA is TGTGCTAGCAGTAGTGGTAATTGGGGGGAAGAC.

This clone has just a few counts. Genes here carry mouse names. The read comes to an end 3 residues before the CDR3 does, leaving the germline J gene to fill in the end. This chain connects TRBV19 to TRBJ1-6, with a weak D call TRBD1 (6 bases). TRBJ1-6 is an open reading frame, and its role is uncertain. Germline loops: CDR1 FNHDT, CDR2 SITEND (reference sequence). Trimming took off 7 bases at V and 3 bases at J, with 14 bases between the two ends. The CDR3 extends over 15 amino acids. The CDR3 sequence: CASVKGVGYNSPLYF. CDR3 bases read: TGTGCCAGCGTCAAGGGGGTGGGCTATAATTCGCCC.

This clone occurred a few times. Gene and germline names: mouse. Coverage ceases 4 residues before the CDR3 finishes, and the germline J gene fills in the end. This chain links TRBV31 with TRBJ2-7, with D possibly matching TRBD2 (5 bases). With 0 bases removed from V and 0 bases from J, the gap between germline ends came to 9 bases. This CDR3 is built from 14 residues. In germline, CDR1 is GKSSPN, CDR2 SITVG. The sequenced part of the CDR3 DNA is TGTGCCTGGAGTCTAAACACTGGCTCCTAT. Translating gives CAWSLNTGSY. The CDR3 in its entirety is CAWSLNTGSYEQYF.

There are a few counts of this clone. The listed genes are named as in mouse. The DNA ends 4 residues before the CDR3 does, and the rest of the CDR3 is filled in from the germline J gene. The chain combines TRBV13-2 with TRBJ2-5, with TRBD2 identical over 9 bases. The CDR3 sequence is 16 residues long. With 0 bases clipped from V and 0 bases from J, the junction kept 2 bases outside the gene matches. Germline CDR1 NNHNN, CDR2 SYGAGS (reference sequence). CDR3 DNA, as far as it was read: TGTGCCAGCGGTGATGGACTGGGGGTTAACCAAGAC. Its protein is CASGDGLGVNQD. The whole CDR3 reads CASGDGLGVNQDTQYF.

This clone has at least ten counts. Gene names and germline match the mouse. CDR3 amino acids: CASSSWGDNQDTQYF. Partial CDR3 DNA: TGTGCTAGCAGTAGCTGGGGGGATAACCAAGAC. V usage is TRBV17 and J usage is TRBJ2-5; 8 bases are shared with TRBD2. From the germline J gene comes the end of the CDR3, since the read stops 4 residues before it. V shed 3 bases and J 0 bases; nucleotides not matched to a gene: 2. Germline V gene sequence: CDR1 MNHDT, CDR2 YYDKIL. The CDR3 length is 15 residues.

This clone showed up just a few times. Gene names and germline match the mouse. The read finishes 4 residues shy of the CDR3 end, and the germline J gene is used to complete it. This chain connects TRBV13-2 to TRBJ2-7, with D perhaps matching TRBD1 (6 bases). CDR1 is NNHNN, CDR2 SYGAGS, per germline (reference sequence). The CDR3 is 15 residues long. The V end lost 2 bases, the J end lost 0 bases, and 12 bases lay between the germline ends. The CDR3 is CASGENRALSYEQYF. The CDR3 DNA, read in part, is TGTGCCAGCGGTGAGAACAGGGCCCTCTCCTAT.

Worth noting for this clone: Gene names refer to mouse genes. Coverage ceases 4 residues before the CDR3 finishes, and the germline J gene fills in the end. The chain recombines TRBV5 with TRBJ2-2, with 11 positions matching TRBD1. The germline gives CDR1 LGHNA, CDR2 YNLKQL (reference sequence). The CDR3 length is 16 residues. The DNA read from the CDR3 is TGTGCCAGCAGCCAAGAGAGGGACAGGGGGTTCGGG. Translation gives CASSQERDRGFG. The complete CDR3 reads CASSQERDRGFGQLYF.

Comments on this clone: These gene names are mouse names. Here the CDR3 reads CASGPGLVQDTQYF. CDR3 DNA (partial): TGTGCCAGCGGCCCCGGACTGGTCCAAGAC. The gene calls are TRBV13-2 and TRBJ2-5; the match to TRBD2 covers 7 bases. The read terminates 4 residues ahead of where the CDR3 ends, so the germline J gene completes it. CDR3 length: 14 amino acids. Germline assignment: CDR1 NNHNN and CDR2 SYGAGS (reference sequence). V lost 5 bases, J lost 2 bases, and 5 bases stayed unmatched.

This clone was detected only a few times. The listed genes are named as in mouse. Coverage ceases 4 residues before the CDR3 finishes, and the germline J gene fills in the end. The chain combines TRBV13-2 with TRBJ2-5, with D tentatively TRBD1 (6 bases). CDR1 is NNHNN and CDR2 is SYGAGS in the germline V gene (reference sequence). Trimming removed 1 base from V and 3 bases from J, with 9 bases in between. The CDR3 totals 14 residues. CDR3 DNA, as far as it was read: TGTGCCAGCGGTGATCAGGGACATCAAGAC. Its protein product is CASGDQGHQD. The entire CDR3 sequence reads CASGDQGHQDTQYF.

This clone was seen a handful of times. The genes and germline here are from mouse. Coverage ceases 4 residues before the CDR3 finishes, and the germline J gene fills in the end. This rearrangement joins TRBV5 to TRBJ2-1; no clear D. This CDR3 region has 15 residues. V lost 0 bases, J lost 0 bases, and 6 bases lay in between. Germline V gene lookup returns CDR1 LGHNA and CDR2 YNLKQL (reference sequence). The part of the CDR3 DNA that was read is TGTGCCAGCAGCCAAGACAACAATAACTATGCT. Protein: CASSQDNNNYA. Given in full, the CDR3 is CASSQDNNNYAEQFF.